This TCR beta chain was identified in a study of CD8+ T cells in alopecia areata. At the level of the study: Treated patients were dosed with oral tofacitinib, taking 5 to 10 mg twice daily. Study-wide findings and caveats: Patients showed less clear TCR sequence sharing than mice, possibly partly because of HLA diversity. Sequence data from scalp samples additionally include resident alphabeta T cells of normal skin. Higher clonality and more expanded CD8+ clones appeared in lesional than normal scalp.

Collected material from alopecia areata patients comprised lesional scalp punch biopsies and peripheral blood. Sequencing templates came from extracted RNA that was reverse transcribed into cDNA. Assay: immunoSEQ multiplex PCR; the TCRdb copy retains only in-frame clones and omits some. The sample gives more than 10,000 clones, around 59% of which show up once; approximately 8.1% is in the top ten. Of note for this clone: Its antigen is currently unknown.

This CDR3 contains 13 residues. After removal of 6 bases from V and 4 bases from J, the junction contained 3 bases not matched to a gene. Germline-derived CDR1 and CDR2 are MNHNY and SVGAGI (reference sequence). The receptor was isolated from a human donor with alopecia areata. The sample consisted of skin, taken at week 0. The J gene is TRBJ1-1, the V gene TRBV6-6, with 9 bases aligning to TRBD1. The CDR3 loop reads CASRVTGGTEAFF. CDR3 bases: TGTGCCAGCAGGGTGACAGGGGGCACTGAAGCTTTCTTT.